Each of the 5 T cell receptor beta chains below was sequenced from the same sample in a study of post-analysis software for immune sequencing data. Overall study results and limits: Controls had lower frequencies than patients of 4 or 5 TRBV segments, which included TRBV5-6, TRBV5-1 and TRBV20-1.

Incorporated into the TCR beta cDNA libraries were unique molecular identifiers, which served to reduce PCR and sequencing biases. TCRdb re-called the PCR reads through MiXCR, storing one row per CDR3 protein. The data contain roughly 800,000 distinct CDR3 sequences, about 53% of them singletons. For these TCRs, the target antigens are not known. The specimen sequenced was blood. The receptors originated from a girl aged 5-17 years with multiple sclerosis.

CDR3 in amino acids: CASMRDSVLFGFNLQYF. CDR3 in DNA: TGTGCCAGCATGCGGGACAGCGTTCTTTTTGGGTTTAATTTGCAGTACTTC. This sequence joins TRBV2 and TRBJ2-4, with D possibly TRBD1 on 7 matching bases. The CDR3 totals 17 residues. CDR1 is SNHLY and CDR2 is FYNNEI in the germline V gene. Trimming removed 7 bases at V and 13 bases at J, with 32 bases between.

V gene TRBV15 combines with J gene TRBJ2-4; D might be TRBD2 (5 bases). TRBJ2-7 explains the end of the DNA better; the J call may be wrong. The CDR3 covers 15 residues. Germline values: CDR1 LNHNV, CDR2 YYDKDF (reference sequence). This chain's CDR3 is CATSSRRELVDEQYF. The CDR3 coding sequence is TGTGCCACCAGCAGTAGAAGGGAGTTGGTAGACGAGCAGTACTTC.

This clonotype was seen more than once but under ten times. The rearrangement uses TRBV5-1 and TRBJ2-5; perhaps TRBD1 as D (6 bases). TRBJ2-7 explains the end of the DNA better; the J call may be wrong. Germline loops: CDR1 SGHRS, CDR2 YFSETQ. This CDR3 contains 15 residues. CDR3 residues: CASSLEAGEYYEQYF. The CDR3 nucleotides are TGCGCCAGCAGCCTCGAGGCAGGGGAATACTACGAGCAGTACTTC.

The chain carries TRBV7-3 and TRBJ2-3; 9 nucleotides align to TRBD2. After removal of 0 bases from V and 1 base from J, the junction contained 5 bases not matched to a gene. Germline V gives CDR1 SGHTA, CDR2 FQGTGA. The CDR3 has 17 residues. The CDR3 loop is CASSLTASGEGTDTQYF. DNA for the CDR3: TGTGCCAGCAGCTTAACTGCTAGCGGGGAGGGCACAGATACGCAGTATTTT.

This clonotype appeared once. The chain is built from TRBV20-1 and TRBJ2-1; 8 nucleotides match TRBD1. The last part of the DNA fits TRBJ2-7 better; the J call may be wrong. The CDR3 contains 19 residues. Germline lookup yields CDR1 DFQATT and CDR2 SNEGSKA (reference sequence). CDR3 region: CSAIHPGQAGQGSYNEQYF. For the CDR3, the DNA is TGCAGTGCCATTCATCCGGGACAGGCCGGGCAGGGGTCCTACAATGAGCAGTACTTC.